These 13 T cell receptor beta chains were sequenced from one sample in a study of OX40 agonist ivuxolimab in advanced cancers. Clones were read by immunoSEQ multiplex PCR, and TCRdb kept only the in-frame ones, dropping some. The top ten clones hold about 13% of a sample with approximately 58,000 clones, approximately 84% of them seen once. The source material was CD4+ or CD8+ T cells sorted from blood, sampled in a trial of the OX40 agonist ivuxolimab. The receptors stem from an adult with an advanced solid tumor such as melanoma, head and neck, liver or kidney cancer.

The rearrangement links TRBV15 to TRBJ2-3; D ambiguous. Germline-derived CDR1 and CDR2 are LNHNV and YYDKDF (reference sequence). The V end was cut by 0 bases, the J end by 5 bases, with 6 bases between. CDR3 length: 13 residues. For the CDR3, the DNA is TGTGCCACCAGCAGAGAGCTTGGAGATACGCAGTATTTT. It encodes CATSRELGDTQYF. The variable domain in full, with the rest retrieved from reference TRBV15 and TRBJ2-3, is DAMVIQNPRYQVTQFGKPVTLSCSQTLNHNVMYWYQQKSSQAPKLLFHYYDKDFNNEADTPDNFQSRRPNTSFCFLDIRSPGLGDTAMYLCATSRELGDTQYFGPGTRLTVL.

The chain links TRBV28 to TRBJ2-7; TRBD2 matches at 9 bases. V trimming: 7 bases; J trimming: 3 bases; junction bases outside the gene matches: 10. The CDR3 has 15 residues. Germline V gene sequence: CDR1 MDHEN, CDR2 SYDVKM. The CDR3 reads CASIPGGGVIYEQYF. The CDR3 DNA reads as TGTGCCAGCATCCCTGGCGGGGGGGTCATCTACGAGCAGTACTTC.

This clone was picked up a small number of times. This chain uses TRBV9 with TRBJ2-2; D gene ambiguous. Germline CDR1 SGDLS, CDR2 YYNGEE. V gave up 0 bases and J gave up 8 bases, with 11 bases separating them. This CDR3 spans 14 amino acids. The CDR3 loop is CASSVEGPGGELFF. Written as DNA, the CDR3 is TGTGCCAGCAGCGTAGAGGGCCCCGGGGGGGAGCTGTTTTTT. The complete variable domain, with remaining parts taken from reference TRBV9 and TRBJ2-2, reads DSGVTQTPKHLITATGQRVTLRCSPRSGDLSVYWYQQSLDQGLQFLIQYYNGEERAKGNILERFSAQQFPDLHSELNLSSLELGDSALYFCASSVEGPGGELFFGEGSRLTVL.

The rearrangement joins TRBV6-5 to TRBJ1-5; D gene unclear. CDR3 length: 15 residues. CDR1 is MNHEY, CDR2 SVGAGI, per germline. Trimming removed 5 bases from V and 7 bases from J, with 18 bases in between. The CDR3 here is CASSRTRDRRQPQHF. CDR3 in DNA: TGTGCCAGCAGTCGGACGCGAGATCGGCGCCAGCCCCAGCATTTT.

By sample fraction, this clone is medium-sized. The CDR3 spells CATTSGQARDNSPLHF. The CDR3 coding sequence is TGTGCCACAACATCGGGACAGGCCCGGGATAATTCACCCCTCCACTTT. V and J are TRBV19 and TRBJ1-6, with TRBD1 matching 8 bases. The CDR3 extends over 16 amino acids. V was pared by 10 bases and J by 5 bases, with 13 bases of the junction left unmatched. Per germline, CDR1 LNHDA and CDR2 SQIVND (reference sequence).

This clone was detected a few times. The chain recombines TRBV14 with TRBJ1-2; weak D call: TRBD1 (5 bases). Deletions cut 5 bases from V and 0 bases from J, with 16 bases between. Germline values: CDR1 SGHDN, CDR2 FVKESK. This CDR3 has 16 amino acids. This CDR3 reads CASSATGILANYGYTF. DNA for the CDR3: TGTGCCAGCAGCGCTACAGGAATCCTAGCTAACTATGGCTACACCTTC.

This chain links TRBV5-1 with TRBJ2-3; 11 nucleotides agree with TRBD1. The CDR3 is made up of 18 amino acids. Germline CDR1 reads SGHRS; CDR2 reads YFSETQ. V lost 0 bases to trimming and J lost 4 bases; unmatched junction nucleotides: 10. CDR3 coding DNA: TGCGCCAGCAGCTTGGAACCCGGGTGGACAGGGGGCTCAGATACGCAGTATTTT. Translating it yields CASSLEPGWTGGSDTQYF.

The V gene is TRBV6-5, the J gene TRBJ2-7; 9 nucleotides align to TRBD1. After removal of 7 bases from V and 3 bases from J, the junction contained 7 bases not matched to a gene. The CDR3 has 14 residues. The V gene's germline CDR1 is MNHEY and CDR2 SVGAGI. In nucleotides, the CDR3 is TGTGCCAGCAAAGCGGGACAGGGCTTCTACGAGCAGTACTTC. Encoded protein: CASKAGQGFYEQYF.

The gene calls are TRBV18 and TRBJ2-7, with 8 bases identical to TRBD2. V gave up 4 bases and J gave up 1 base; unmatched junction bases: 3. From germline, CDR1 is KGHSH and CDR2 LQKENI. The CDR3 is made up of 14 amino acids. CDR3 DNA sequence: TGTGCCAGCTCACGAGCGGGAGTTTCCTACGAGCAGTACTTC. It specifies CASSRAGVSYEQYF.

The V and J genes are TRBV28 and TRBJ2-3; 14 bases fit TRBD2. V shed 3 bases and J 4 bases; nucleotides not matched to a gene: 3. This CDR3 has 16 residues. Germline V gives CDR1 MDHEN, CDR2 SYDVKM. The CDR3 sequence: CASSLGLAGVPDTQYF. The CDR3 DNA reads TGTGCCAGCAGTTTGGGACTAGCGGGAGTCCCAGATACGCAGTATTTT.

The chain links TRBV6-1 to TRBJ2-2; possibly TRBD2 for D (6 bases). The CDR3 covers 18 residues. V gave up 4 bases and J gave up 0 bases, with 18 bases separating them. Germline CDR1 is MNHNS and CDR2 is SASEGT. The CDR3 reads CASSGLVPGTANTGELFF. In DNA, the CDR3 is TGTGCCAGCAGTGGACTAGTACCGGGCACCGCGAACACCGGGGAGCTGTTTTTT.

The chain uses TRBV11-2 and TRBJ2-5; D is perhaps TRBD1 (6 bases). V was clipped by 5 bases and J by 1 base, with 11 bases between them. Germline V CDR1 and CDR2: SGHAT, FQNNGV. The CDR3 has 14 residues. In DNA form, the CDR3 reads TGTGCCAGCAGCCGCAGGGGAGCCCAAGAGACCCAGTACTTC. This codes for CASSRRGAQETQYF.

The gene calls are TRBV5-1 and TRBJ2-5; D call uncertain. Trimming took 2 bases from V and 1 from J, leaving 12 bases between them. Germline CDR1 is SGHRS and CDR2 is YFSETQ. The CDR3 is made up of 15 amino acids. The CDR3 region has the DNA TGCGCCAGCAGCTTATTTGGGGAATCCCAAGAGACCCAGTACTTC. The encoded protein is CASSLFGESQETQYF.